This TCR beta chain is from a study of blood T cell repertoires in COVID-19. Study-level background: Acute and convalescent COVID-19 specimens originated in the United States, Italy and Spain. T cells, B-cell-depleted T cells, or PBMCs supplied cDNA or gDNA.

The germline V gene encodes CDR1 MGHRA and CDR2 YSYEKL. The CDR3 consists of 14 residues. The V end was cut by 2 bases, the J end by 9 bases, with 16 bases between. The authors' processing: Amplification with reference gene primers provided the estimates of nucleated cell counts. Generated by immunoSEQ multiplex PCR, the TCRdb table keeps only in-frame clones and is missing some. The V and J calls and clone size were taken over from that table, and D and trimming were inferred from the DNA. The sample yields roughly 670,000 clones, 80% to 90% seen once. The source material was peripheral blood. The clonotype was recovered from a woman younger than 35 with acute or convalescent COVID-19. The J gene is TRBJ2-5, the V gene TRBV4-1; TRBD2 is a possible D gene (6 bases). The CDR3 sequence: CASSQPRVGEAQYF. The CDR3 DNA is TGCGCCAGCAGCCAACCCAGGGTTGGGGAGGCCCAGTACTTC.